These 17 T cell receptor beta chains originate from one sample sequenced in a study of T cells in Graves' hyperthyroidism and ophthalmopathy (dated by TCRdb to the late 2010s). Libraries were built with multiplex PCR. TCRdb records Illumina HiSeq 2000 as the sequencer. The TCR beta CDR3 regions were amplified from the RNA transcripts. For the first round of RT-PCR on the TCR CDR3, the HTBI primer set was used together with the Qiagen OneStep RT-PCR kit. TCRdb reanalyzed the raw reads on its own, using fastp at Q25 for trimming and MiXCR for clone calling, and kept in-frame beta chains. One record per CDR3 amino acid sequence lists the most common genes and DNA. The sample records 330,000 or so distinct CDR3 sequences, roughly 19% of which are singletons. 35% to 40% of the sample is held by the ten biggest clonotypes. The material sequenced was blood. The receptors stem from a man in his forties or fifties with Graves' ophthalmopathy.

Written as DNA, the CDR3 is TGTGCCAGCAGCTTAGCCCGGACATTAACTAATGAAAAACTGTTTTTT. Protein: CASSLARTLTNEKLFF. V is TRBV7-3 and J is TRBJ1-4; tentative D call: TRBD1 (5 bases). The CDR3 totals 16 residues. The ends were cut back, 2 bases at V and 1 base at J, with 11 bases in the middle. Germline-derived CDR1 and CDR2 are SGHTA and FQGTGA.

Concerning this clonotype itself: A much larger clone is a single base away; this may be a read error. The chain uses TRBV28 and TRBJ2-3; maybe TRBD2 (6 bases). Germline lookup yields CDR1 MDHEN and CDR2 SYDVKM. The CDR3 spans 14 residues. The CDR3: CASSLAGHTDAQYF. DNA of the CDR3: TGTGCCAGCAGTTTAGCGGGGCACACAGATGCGCAGTATTTT. Looking up the rest from reference TRBV28 and TRBJ2-3 gives the full variable domain: DVKVTQSSRYLVKRTGEKVFLECVQDMDHENMFWYRQDPGLGLRLIYFSYDVKMKEKGDIPEGYSVSREKKERFSLILESASTNQTSMYLCASSLAGHTDAQYFGPGTRLTVL.

As for this clonotype: This may be a read error, as it is one base from a much larger clone. The V call is TRBV20-1, the J call TRBJ1-2; 9 bases agree with TRBD1. The germline CDR1 and CDR2 sequences are DFQATT and SNEGSKA (reference sequence). The CDR3 runs 17 residues. CDR3 protein: CSARGGGQGVVGYGCTF. CDR3 nucleotides: TGCAGTGCTAGAGGAGGGGGACAGGGCGTCGTGGGCTATGGCTGCACCTTC.

In its sample, this clonotype was seen many times. This chain connects TRBV2 to TRBJ2-7; 11 bases align to TRBD2. The CDR3 runs 16 residues. From germline, CDR1 is SNHLY and CDR2 FYNNEI. V shed 4 bases, J shed 2 bases, and the junction held 7 bases outside the gene matches. The CDR3 here is CASSAPGLAATYEQYF. The CDR3 DNA reads as TGTGCCAGCAGTGCCCCGGGACTAGCGGCTACCTACGAGCAGTACTTC.

The V call is TRBV5-8, the J call TRBJ2-7; 9 bases line up with TRBD1. The CDR3 loop spans 13 amino acids. V was pared by 0 bases and J by 5 bases, with 0 bases of the junction left unmatched. CDR1 and CDR2 from the germline V gene are SGHTS and YDEGEE. CDR3 amino acids: CASSLGDRDEQYF. The CDR3 DNA follows: TGTGCCAGCAGCTTGGGGGACAGGGACGAGCAGTACTTC.

The DNA for the CDR3 is TGCGCCAGCAGCTTGGATGGTAGCGGGAACGAGCAGTACTTC. It codes for CASSLDGSGNEQYF. V usage is TRBV5-1 and J usage is TRBJ2-7; 8 bases are a match to TRBD2. Germline V gene lookup returns CDR1 SGHRS and CDR2 YFSETQ. V dropped 0 bases and J dropped 5; count of bases not matched to a gene: 4. The CDR3 length is 14 residues.

The V and J genes are TRBV27 and TRBJ1-1; D might be TRBD1 (5 bases). Between the trimmed V and J ends, which lost 3 bases and 4 bases, there was a span of 9 bases. This CDR3 is built from 13 residues. Looked up from germline, CDR1 is MNHEY and CDR2 is SMNVEV (reference sequence). The CDR3 DNA reads as TGTGCCAGCAGTTTCGCAGGGTCCACTGAAGCTTTCTTT. Translation: CASSFAGSTEAFF.

The chain employs TRBV6-2 or TRBV6-3 and TRBJ2-3, with D perhaps matching TRBD2 (6 bases). The V gene lost 8 bases and the J gene lost 1 base, with 16 bases spanning the gap. The CDR3 contains 15 residues. Germline lookup yields CDR1 MNHEY and CDR2 SVGEGT. This CDR3 reads CASQWSGAGTDTQYF. CDR3 DNA sequence: TGTGCCAGCCAGTGGTCGGGAGCGGGCACAGATACGCAGTATTTT.

This chain uses TRBV24-1 with TRBJ2-6, with unresolved D. The CDR3 runs 19 residues. V lost 4 bases and J 0 bases, leaving 18 bases between the germline ends. Germline lookup yields CDR1 KGHDR and CDR2 SFDVKD. The CDR3 DNA reads as TGTGCCACCAGTGACCCCCGTAAGGAAACGGGCTCTGGGGCCAACGTCCTGACTTTC. It is translated as CATSDPRKETGSGANVLTF.

This clonotype was recorded many times. The J gene is TRBJ2-7, the V gene TRBV28; 9 bases line up with TRBD1. The CDR3 is 14 residues long. CDR1 and CDR2 (germline): MDHEN, SYDVKM. Unmatched junction bases numbered 6, after V lost 2 bases and J lost 7 bases. The CDR3 protein is CASSLRDRVREQYF. The CDR3 nucleotides are TGTGCCAGCAGTTTAAGGGACAGGGTGAGGGAGCAGTACTTC.

This clonotype showed up many times. The chain links TRBV7-9 to TRBJ2-5; 14 bases align to TRBD2. The V gene end was trimmed by 1 base and the J gene end by 3 bases; junction bases not matched to a gene: 1. In germline, CDR1 is SEHNR, CDR2 FQNEAQ (reference sequence). This CDR3 comprises 16 residues. CDR3 sequence reads: CASSLGLAGGEETQYF. In DNA, the CDR3 is TGTGCCAGCAGCTTAGGACTAGCGGGAGGGGAAGAGACCCAGTACTTC.

This clonotype came up many times. The rearrangement links TRBV3-1 to TRBJ2-3, with D possibly TRBD2 on 5 matching bases. Trimming removed 5 bases at V and 3 bases at J, with 12 bases between. This CDR3 comprises 14 residues. CDR1 and CDR2 (germline): LGHDT, YNNKEL (reference sequence). CDR3 in amino acids: CASSSEGMTDTQYF. The CDR3 DNA reads TGTGCCAGCAGCTCCGAGGGAATGACAGATACGCAGTATTTT.

This clonotype was recorded a few times. The genes are TRBV7-9 and TRBJ1-2; possible D gene TRBD1, 5 bases. The CDR3 extends over 15 amino acids. Germline lookup yields CDR1 SEHNR and CDR2 FQNEAQ (reference sequence). V was cut by 1 base and J by 5 bases, with 14 bases left in between. CDR3 protein: CASSLGSGASYGYTF. The CDR3 DNA reads as TGTGCCAGCAGCTTAGGCTCCGGGGCTTCTTATGGCTACACCTTC.

This clonotype was counted a few times. This chain joins TRBV20-1 and TRBJ2-3; D gene uncertain. Looked up from germline, CDR1 is DFQATT and CDR2 is SNEGSKA (reference sequence). The CDR3 runs 11 residues. Deletions cut 6 bases from V and 4 bases from J, with 8 bases between. CDR3 DNA sequence: TGCAGTGCGAAGAGGTCAGATACGCAGTATTTT. Protein sequence: CSAKRSDTQYF.

This clonotype has a count of ten or more. The chain has TRBV20-1 and TRBJ2-7; 10 bases are a match to TRBD2. CDR1 and CDR2 from the germline V gene are DFQATT and SNEGSKA (reference sequence). V lost 3 bases to trimming and J lost 2 bases; unmatched junction nucleotides: 1. The CDR3 runs 13 residues. This CDR3 is CSASSGRTYEQYF. The CDR3 nucleotides are TGCAGTGCTAGTAGCGGGAGGACCTACGAGCAGTACTTC.

This clonotype was counted only a few times. V gene TRBV12-3 or TRBV12-4 combines with J gene TRBJ1-5; tentatively, D is TRBD1 (5 bases). Trimming removed 5 bases at V and 10 bases at J, with 24 bases between. The CDR3 is 16 amino acids. The CDR3 region has the DNA TGTGCCAGCAGTAAAGCCCACCGGGACCCCGAATCACCCCAGCATTTT. Translation: CASSKAHRDPESPQHF.

In this sample, this clonotype turned up many times. The chain carries TRBV29-1 and TRBJ2-7; D is unresolved. The CDR3 consists of 11 residues. The V and J ends lost 3 bases and 6 bases respectively, with 9 bases between them. Germline V CDR1 and CDR2: SQVTM, ANQGSEA. CDR3 bases: TGCAGCGTTGAGGTCGCAGCCGAGCAGTACTTC. It specifies CSVEVAAEQYF.